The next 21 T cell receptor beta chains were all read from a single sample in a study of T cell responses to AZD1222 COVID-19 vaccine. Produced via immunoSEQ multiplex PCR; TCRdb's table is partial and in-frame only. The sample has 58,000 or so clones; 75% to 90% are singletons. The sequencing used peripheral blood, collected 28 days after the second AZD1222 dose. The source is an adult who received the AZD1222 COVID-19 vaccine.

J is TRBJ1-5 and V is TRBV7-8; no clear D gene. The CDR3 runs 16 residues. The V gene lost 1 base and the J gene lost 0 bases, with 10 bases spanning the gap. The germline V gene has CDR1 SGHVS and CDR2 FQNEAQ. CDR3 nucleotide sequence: TGTGCCAGCAGCTTAGACTGGAGGAATAGCAATCAGCCCCAGCATTTT. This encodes CASSLDWRNSNQPQHF.

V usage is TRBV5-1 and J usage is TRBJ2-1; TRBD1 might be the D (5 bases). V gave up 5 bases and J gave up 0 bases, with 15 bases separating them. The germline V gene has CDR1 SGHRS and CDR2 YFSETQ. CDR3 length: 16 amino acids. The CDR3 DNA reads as TGCGCCAGCAGTAAAGGACACTCCAGCTCCTACAATGAGCAGTTCTTC. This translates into CASSKGHSSSYNEQFF.

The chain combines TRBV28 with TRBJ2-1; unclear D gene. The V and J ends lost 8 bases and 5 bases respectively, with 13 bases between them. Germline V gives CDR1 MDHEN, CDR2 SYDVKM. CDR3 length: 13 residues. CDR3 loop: CASLVGRNNEQFF. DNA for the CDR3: TGTGCCAGCCTTGTGGGTAGGAACAATGAGCAGTTCTTC.

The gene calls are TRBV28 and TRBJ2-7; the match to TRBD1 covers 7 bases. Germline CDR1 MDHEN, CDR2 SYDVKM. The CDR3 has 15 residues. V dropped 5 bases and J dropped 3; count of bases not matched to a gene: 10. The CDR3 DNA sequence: TGTGCCAGCAGTCCCACGACAGGGCGAGACTACGAGCAGTACTTC. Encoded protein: CASSPTTGRDYEQYF.

CDR3 sequence reads: CASSGQGGNSPLHF. CDR3 in DNA: TGTGCCAGCAGCGGCCAGGGGGGCAATTCACCCCTCCACTTT. The chain joins TRBV7-8 to TRBJ1-6; 7 nucleotides match TRBD1. The length of the CDR3 is 14 residues. Per germline, CDR1 SGHVS and CDR2 FQNEAQ. Germline trimming cut 5 bases from V and 7 bases from J; bases unmatched to any gene: 5. The full variable domain, in which reference TRBV7-8 and TRBJ1-6 provide the parts outside the CDR3, is GAGVSQSPRYKVAKRGQDVALRCDPISGHVSLFWYQQALGQGPEFLTYFQNEAQLDKSGLPSDRFFAERPEGSVSTLKIQRTQQEDSAVYLCASSGQGGNSPLHFGNGTRLTVT.

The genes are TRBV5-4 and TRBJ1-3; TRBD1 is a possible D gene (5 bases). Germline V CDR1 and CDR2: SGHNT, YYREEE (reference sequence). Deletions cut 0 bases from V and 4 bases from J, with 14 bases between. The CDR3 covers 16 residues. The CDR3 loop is CASSLGGSGPGNTIYF. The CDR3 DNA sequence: TGTGCCAGCAGCTTGGGTGGGTCGGGGCCAGGAAACACCATATATTTT.

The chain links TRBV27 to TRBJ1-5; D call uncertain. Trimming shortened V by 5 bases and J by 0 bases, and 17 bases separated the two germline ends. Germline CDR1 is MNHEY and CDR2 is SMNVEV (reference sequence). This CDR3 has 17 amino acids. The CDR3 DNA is TGTGCCAGCAGTGTACGGACTACCGACCATAGCAATCAGCCCCAGCATTTT. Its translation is CASSVRTTDHSNQPQHF.

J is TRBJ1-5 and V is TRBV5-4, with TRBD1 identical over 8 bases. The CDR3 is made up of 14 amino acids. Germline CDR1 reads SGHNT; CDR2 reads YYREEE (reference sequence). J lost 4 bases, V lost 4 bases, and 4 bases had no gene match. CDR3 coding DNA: TGTGCCAGCAGCCAGGACAGGGAAAATCAGCCCCAGCATTTT. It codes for CASSQDRENQPQHF.

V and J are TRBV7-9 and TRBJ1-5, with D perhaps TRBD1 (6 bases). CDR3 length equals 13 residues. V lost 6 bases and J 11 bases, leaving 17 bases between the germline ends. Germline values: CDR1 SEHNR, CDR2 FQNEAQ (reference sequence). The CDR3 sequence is CASSPTGFGTQHF. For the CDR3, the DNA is TGTGCCAGCAGTCCAACAGGGTTTGGCACCCAGCATTTT.

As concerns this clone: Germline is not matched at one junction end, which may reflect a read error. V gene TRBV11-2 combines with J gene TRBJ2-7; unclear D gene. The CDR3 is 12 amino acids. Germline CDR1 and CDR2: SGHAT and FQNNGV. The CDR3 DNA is TGTGCCAGCAGCTTAGAGTCCGGACGCCCCACCTTC. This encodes CASSLESGRPTF.

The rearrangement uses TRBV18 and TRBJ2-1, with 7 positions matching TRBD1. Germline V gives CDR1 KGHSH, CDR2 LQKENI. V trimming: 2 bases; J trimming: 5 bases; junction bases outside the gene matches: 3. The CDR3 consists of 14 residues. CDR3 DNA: TGTGCCAGCTCACCAATGACAGGGAACAATGAGCAGTTCTTC. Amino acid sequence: CASSPMTGNNEQFF.

The CDR3 DNA reads as TGTGCCAGCAGCTTTCACCGGGACACGGACACTGAAGCTTTCTTT. This translates into CASSFHRDTDTEAFF. The chain has TRBV11-2 and TRBJ1-1; possibly TRBD1 for D (6 bases). The germline V gene encodes CDR1 SGHAT and CDR2 FQNNGV. The CDR3 has 15 residues. Trimming pared 3 bases from V and 3 bases from J, leaving 14 bases between.

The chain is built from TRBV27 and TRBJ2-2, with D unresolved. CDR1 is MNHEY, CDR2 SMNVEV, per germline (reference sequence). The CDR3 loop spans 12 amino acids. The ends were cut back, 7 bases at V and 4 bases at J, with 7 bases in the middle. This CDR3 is CASKRSTGELFF. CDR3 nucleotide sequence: TGTGCCAGCAAACGCTCCACCGGGGAGCTGTTTTTT.

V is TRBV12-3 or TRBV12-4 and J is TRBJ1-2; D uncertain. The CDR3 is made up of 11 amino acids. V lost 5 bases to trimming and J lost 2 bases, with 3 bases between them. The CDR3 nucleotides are TGTGCCAGCAGTATAAACTATGGCTACACCTTC. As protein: CASSINYGYTF.

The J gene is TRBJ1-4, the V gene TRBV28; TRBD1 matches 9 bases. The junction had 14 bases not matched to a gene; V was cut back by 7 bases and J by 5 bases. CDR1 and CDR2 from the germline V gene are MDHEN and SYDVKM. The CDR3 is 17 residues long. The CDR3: CASKGPGTGPRNEKLFF. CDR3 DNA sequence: TGTGCCAGCAAGGGTCCCGGGACAGGGCCCCGCAATGAAAAACTGTTTTTT.

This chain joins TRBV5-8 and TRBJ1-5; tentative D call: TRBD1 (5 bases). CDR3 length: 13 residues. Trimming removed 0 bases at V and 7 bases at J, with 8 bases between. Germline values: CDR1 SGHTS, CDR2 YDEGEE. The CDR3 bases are TGTGCCAGCAGCTTGGGAGGGGAGCAGCCCCAGCATTTT. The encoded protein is CASSLGGEQPQHF.

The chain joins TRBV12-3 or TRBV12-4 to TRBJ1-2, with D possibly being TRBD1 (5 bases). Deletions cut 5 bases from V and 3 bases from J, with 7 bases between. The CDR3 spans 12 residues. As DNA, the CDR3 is TGTGCCAGCAGTATGGGGGACTATGGCTACACCTTC. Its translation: CASSMGDYGYTF.

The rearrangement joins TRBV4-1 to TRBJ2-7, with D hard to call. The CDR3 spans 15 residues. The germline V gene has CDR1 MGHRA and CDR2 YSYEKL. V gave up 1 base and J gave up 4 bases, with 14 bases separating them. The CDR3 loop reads CASSQGVVATYEQYF. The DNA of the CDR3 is TGCGCCAGCAGCCAAGGGGTGGTGGCCACTTACGAGCAGTACTTC.

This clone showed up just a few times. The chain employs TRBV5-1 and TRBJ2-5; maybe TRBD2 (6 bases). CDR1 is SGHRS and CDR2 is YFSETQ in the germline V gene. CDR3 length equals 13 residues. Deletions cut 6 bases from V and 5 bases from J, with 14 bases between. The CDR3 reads CASMRGGRETQYF. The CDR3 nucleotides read TGCGCCAGCATGAGAGGAGGGAGGGAGACCCAGTACTTC.

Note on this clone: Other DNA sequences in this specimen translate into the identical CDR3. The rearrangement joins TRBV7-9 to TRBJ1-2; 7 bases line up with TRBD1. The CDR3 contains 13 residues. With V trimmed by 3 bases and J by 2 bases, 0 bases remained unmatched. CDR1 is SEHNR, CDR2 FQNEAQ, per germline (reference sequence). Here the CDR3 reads CASSLGQNYGYTF. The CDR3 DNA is TGTGCCAGCAGCTTGGGACAGAACTATGGCTACACCTTC.

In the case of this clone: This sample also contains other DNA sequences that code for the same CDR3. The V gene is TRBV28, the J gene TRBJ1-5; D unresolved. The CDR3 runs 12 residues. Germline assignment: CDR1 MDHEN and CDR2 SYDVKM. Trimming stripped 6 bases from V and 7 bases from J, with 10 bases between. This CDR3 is CASSPSGQPQHF. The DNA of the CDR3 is TGTGCCAGCAGCCCTAGTGGGCAGCCCCAGCATTTT.